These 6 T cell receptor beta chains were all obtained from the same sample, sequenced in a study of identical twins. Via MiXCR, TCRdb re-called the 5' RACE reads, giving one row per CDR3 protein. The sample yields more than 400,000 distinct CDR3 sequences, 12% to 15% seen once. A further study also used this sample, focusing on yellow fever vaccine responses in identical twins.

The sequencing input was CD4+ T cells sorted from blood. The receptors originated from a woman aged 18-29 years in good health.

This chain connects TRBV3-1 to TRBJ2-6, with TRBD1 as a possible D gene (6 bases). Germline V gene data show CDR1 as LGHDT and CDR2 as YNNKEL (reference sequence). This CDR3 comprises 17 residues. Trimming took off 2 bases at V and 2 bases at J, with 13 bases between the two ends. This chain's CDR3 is CASSQLTGKPGANVLTF. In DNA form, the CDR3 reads TGTGCCAGCAGCCAATTGACAGGAAAACCTGGGGCCAACGTCCTGACTTTC.

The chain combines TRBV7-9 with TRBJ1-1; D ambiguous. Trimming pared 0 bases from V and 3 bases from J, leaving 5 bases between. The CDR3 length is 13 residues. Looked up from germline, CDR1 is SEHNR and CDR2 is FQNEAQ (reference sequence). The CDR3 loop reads CASSLAGHTEAFF. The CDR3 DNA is TGTGCCAGCAGCTTAGCAGGGCACACTGAAGCTTTCTTT.

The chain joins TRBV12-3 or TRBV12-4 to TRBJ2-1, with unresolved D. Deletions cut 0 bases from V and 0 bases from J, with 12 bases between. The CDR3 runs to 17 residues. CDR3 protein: CASSLALGAPSYNEQFF. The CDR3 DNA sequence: TGTGCCAGCAGTTTAGCGCTAGGTGCGCCCTCCTACAATGAGCAGTTCTTC.

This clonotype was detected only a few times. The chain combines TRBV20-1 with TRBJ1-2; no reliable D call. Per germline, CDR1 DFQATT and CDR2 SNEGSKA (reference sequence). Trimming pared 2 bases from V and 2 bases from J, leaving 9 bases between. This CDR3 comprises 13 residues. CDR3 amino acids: CSARQALNYGYTF. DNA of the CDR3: TGCAGTGCTAGACAGGCGCTAAACTATGGCTACACCTTC.

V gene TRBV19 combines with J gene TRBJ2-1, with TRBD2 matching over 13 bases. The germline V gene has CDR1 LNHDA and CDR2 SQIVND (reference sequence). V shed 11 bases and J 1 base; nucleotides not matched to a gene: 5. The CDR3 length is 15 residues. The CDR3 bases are TGTGCCCCTAGGGGACTAGCGGGATCCTACAATGAGCAGTTCTTC. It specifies CAPRGLAGSYNEQFF.

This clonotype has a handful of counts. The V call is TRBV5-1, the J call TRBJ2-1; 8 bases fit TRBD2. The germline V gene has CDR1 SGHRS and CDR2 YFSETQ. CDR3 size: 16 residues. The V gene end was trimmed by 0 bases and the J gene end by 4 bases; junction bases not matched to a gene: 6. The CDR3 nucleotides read TGCGCCAGCAGCTTGGGACTAGCGAGAACATACAATGAGCAGTTCTTC. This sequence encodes CASSLGLARTYNEQFF.